A selection of T cell receptor beta chains follows, all from one sample in a study of a mutant IDH1 vaccine in newly diagnosed glioma. Clones were read by immunoSEQ multiplex PCR, and TCRdb kept only the in-frame ones, dropping some. The sample lists about 33,000 clones, roughly 78% occurring once. No antigen has been assigned to these receptors. The sequencing here drew on PBMCs, taken from a glioma patient whose treatment included an IDH1 peptide vaccine. All receptors derive from a man aged 35 to 55 with glioma. Some clones in this sample may be carry-over from other donors' samples. The CDR3 runs from the conserved cysteine through the conserved F or W. A D gene is named only where the DNA matches it firmly. Rows may omit the clone size; those that give it use once, few, many or a size class.

>13|.|TRBJ2-5|TRBV4-1|.
CASSPVYQETQYF
TGCGCCAGCAGCCCCGTCTACCAAGAGACCCAGTACTTC
>11|.|TRBJ2-4|TRBV5-1|.
CASSLGGIQYF
TGCGCCAGCAGCTTGGGGGGCATTCAGTACTTC
>13|.|TRBJ1-2|TRBV5-1|.
CASSLLGTDGYTF
TGCGCCAGCAGCTTGTTAGGGACGGATGGCTACACCTTC
>13|.|TRBJ2-5|TRBV5-6|.
CASSFGGQETQYF
TGTGCCAGCAGCTTTGGGGGACAAGAGACCCAGTACTTC
>15|.|TRBJ1-5|TRBV7-8|.
CASSLWGTLDQPQHF
TGTGCCAGCAGCTTATGGGGAACGCTAGATCAGCCCCAGCATTTT
>12|.|TRBJ2-1|TRBV5-1|.
CASSLVRNEQFF
TGCGCCAGCAGCTTAGTACGCAATGAGCAGTTCTTC
>16|.|TRBJ2-7|TRBV5-1|.
CASSLSRRATSYEQYF
TGCGCCAGCAGCTTGAGTAGGAGGGCTACGTCCTACGAGCAGTACTTC
>14|TRBD1|TRBJ1-6|TRBV5-6|.
CASSSDRGYSPLHF
TGTGCCAGCAGCTCCGACAGGGGTTATTCACCCCTCCACTTT
>14|.|TRBJ2-2|TRBV18|once
CASSPPGMSGELFF
TGTGCCAGCTCACCTCCAGGGATGTCCGGGGAGCTGTTTTTT
>15|.|TRBJ1-2|TRBV6-5|.
CASSFDRKGSYGYTF
TGTGCCAGCAGTTTCGACCGAAAGGGGTCTTATGGCTACACCTTC
>14|.|TRBJ1-6|TRBV5-1|.
CASSLLRGNSPLHF
TGCGCCAGCAGCTTACTTCGGGGTAATTCACCCCTCCACTTT
>12|TRBD1|TRBJ1-6|TRBV6-6|.
CASGQADSPLHF
TGTGCCAGCGGACAGGCGGATTCACCCCTCCACTTT
>14|.|TRBJ2-1|TRBV7-2|.
CASSLAGTRNEQFF
TGTGCCAGCAGCTTAGCCGGGACAAGAAATGAGCAGTTCTTC
>15|TRBD1|TRBJ1-5|TRBV5-1|few
CASRQTGGVHQPQHF
TGCGCCAGCAGACAGACAGGGGGAGTTCATCAGCCCCAGCATTTT
>15|.|TRBJ2-2|TRBV18|.
CASSEYDVSTGELFF
TGTGCCAGCTCCGAGTACGATGTGAGCACCGGGGAGCTGTTTTTT
>15|.|TRBJ2-3|TRBV6-1|.
CASRVEGARIDTQYF
TGTGCCAGCAGGGTTGAAGGGGCACGCATAGATACGCAGTATTTT
>16|TRBD2|TRBJ2-3|TRBV7-9|.
CASSLLGGGETDTQYF
TGTGCCAGCAGCTTATTGGGCGGGGGGGAAACAGATACGCAGTATTTT
>15|.|TRBJ2-5|TRBV10-3|.
CAISDFTGGKETQYF
TGTGCCATCAGTGACTTCACCGGGGGTAAGGAGACCCAGTACTTC
>17|.|TRBJ2-7|TRBV4-2|.
CASSPPRGGKNSYEQYF
TGTGCCAGCAGCCCACCCCGGGGAGGAAAAAACTCCTACGAGCAGTACTTC
>11|.|TRBJ1-1|TRBV14|.
CASSHKTEAFF
TGTGCCAGCAGCCACAAAACTGAAGCTTTCTTT
>15|TRBD1|TRBJ1-6|TRBV6-1|.
CASRERDRVGSPLHF
TGTGCCAGCAGGGAGAGGGACAGGGTAGGGTCACCCCTCCACTTT
>14|.|TRBJ2-7|TRBV19|.
CASSPQRAGYEQYF
TGTGCCAGTAGCCCCCAGCGCGCGGGGTACGAGCAGTACTTC
>13|.|TRBJ1-4|TRBV10-3|.
CAISPDLNEKLFF
TGTGCCATCAGTCCAGACTTAAATGAAAAACTGTTTTTT
>13|.|TRBJ1-3|TRBV15|few
CATRAGPGNTIYF
TGTGCCACCAGGGCAGGGCCTGGAAACACCATATATTTT
>14|TRBD1|TRBJ2-2|TRBV2|.
CASRGTGGTGELFF
TGTGCCAGCAGGGGGACAGGGGGGACCGGGGAGCTGTTTTTT
>13|.|TRBJ2-1|TRBV6-5|.
CASSYSTSPLMFF
TGTGCCAGCAGTTACTCGACATCCCCCCTGATGTTCTTC
>14|.|TRBJ1-2|TRBV9|.
CASSLGLGRSGYTF
TGTGCCAGCAGCTTGGGACTTGGGCGTTCTGGCTACACCTTC
>17|.|TRBJ1-1|TRBV28|.
CASSPPGVAERNTEAFF
TGTGCCAGCAGTCCCCCGGGGGTCGCAGAAAGGAACACTGAAGCTTTCTTT
>15|.|TRBJ1-1|TRBV9|.
CASSVFIDLNTEAFF
TGTGCCAGCAGCGTATTTATCGACCTGAACACTGAAGCTTTCTTT
>14|.|TRBJ2-7|TRBV6-1|.
CASKRQGRGYEQYF
TGTGCCAGCAAACGGCAGGGTAGGGGTTACGAGCAGTACTTC
>15|.|TRBJ1-6|TRBV12-5|few
CASGFQQGVNSPLHF
TGTGCTAGTGGTTTTCAACAGGGAGTCAATTCACCCCTCCACTTT
>14|TRBD2|TRBJ2-2|TRBV5-1|.
CASTPRGDTGELFF
TGCGCCAGCACCCCACGGGGGGACACCGGGGAGCTGTTTTTT
>19|TRBD2|TRBJ2-7|TRBV27|.
CASSSPGLAGAPYSYEQYF
TGTGCCAGCAGTTCTCCTGGACTAGCGGGGGCCCCTTACTCCTACGAGCAGTACTTC
>15|.|TRBJ1-1|TRBV5-1|few
CASSLEPQTEGEAFF
TGCGCCAGCAGCTTGGAACCGCAAACGGAGGGTGAAGCTTTCTTT
>21|TRBD2|TRBJ2-3|TRBV4-2|once
CASSQEEAGGHLLSSTDTQYF
TGTGCCAGCAGCCAAGAGGAGGCGGGGGGCCACCTACTTTCTAGCACAGATACGCAGTATTTT
>14|.|TRBJ1-1|TRBV30|few
CAWSVRQGVTEAFF
TGTGCCTGGAGTGTACGGCAGGGCGTCACTGAAGCTTTCTTT
>15|TRBD1|TRBJ1-2|TRBV29-1|once
CSAGGVSSDRGGYTF
TGCAGCGCGGGGGGAGTTTCTTCGGACAGGGGCGGCTACACCTTC
>15|TRBD2|TRBJ2-7|TRBV5-5|.
CASSLALAGEYEQYF
TGTGCCAGCAGCTTGGCGTTAGCGGGGGAATACGAGCAGTACTTC
>14|.|TRBJ1-2|TRBV4-1|few
CASSQDSTNYGYTF
TGCGCCAGCAGCCAAGATTCAACTAACTATGGCTACACCTTC